The 30 T cell receptor beta chains below were found in one sample sequenced in a study of identical twins. A single record per CDR3 protein comes from TCRdb applying MiXCR to the 5' RACE reads. The sample comprises some 1,600,000 distinct CDR3 sequences, around a third of which are singletons, and about 0.27% rests with the top ten. Sequencing used cord blood. These receptors all come from a newborn girl in good health.

In this sample, this clonotype turned up once. The J gene is TRBJ1-1, the V gene TRBV3-1; D gene unclear. The V end lost 4 bases, the J end lost 1 base, and 13 bases lay between the germline ends. CDR3 length: 15 residues. Germline V gene data show CDR1 as LGHDT and CDR2 as YNNKEL (reference sequence). CDR3 bases: TGTGCCAGCAGCCCCCTCCTGGGGAAGAACACTGAAGCTTTCTTT. It is translated as CASSPLLGKNTEAFF.

CDR3 residues: CASSLGAGRVTEAFF. The CDR3 DNA reads TGTGCCAGCAGCCTAGGGGCCGGCAGGGTCACTGAAGCTTTCTTT. The V and J genes are TRBV11-1 and TRBJ1-1; perhaps TRBD1 as D (5 bases). The CDR3 is 15 amino acids. The V and J ends lost 5 bases and 4 bases respectively, with 17 bases between them. Per the germline V gene, CDR1 is SGHAT and CDR2 is FQDESV (reference sequence). Together with reference TRBV11-1 and TRBJ1-1, the CDR3 gives the full variable domain: EAEVAQSPRYKITEKSQAVAFWCDPISGHATLYWYRQILGQGPELLVQFQDESVVDDSQLPKDRFSAERLKGVDSTLKIQPAELGDSAMYLCASSLGAGRVTEAFFGQGTRLTVV.

The chain couples TRBV4-1 to TRBJ2-2, with 9 nucleotides matching TRBD2. Germline V gene sequence: CDR1 MGHRA, CDR2 YSYEKL. Trimming took 3 bases from V and 2 from J; bases not matched to a gene: 4. The CDR3 contains 16 residues. For the CDR3, the DNA is TGCGCCAGCAGCCAGTGGACTAGCGCCAACACCGGGGAGCTGTTTTTT. It translates to CASSQWTSANTGELFF.

This clonotype came up a few times. The chain joins TRBV6-1 to TRBJ2-7, with TRBD2 identical over 10 bases. After removal of 1 base from V and 3 bases from J, the junction contained 6 bases not matched to a gene. The CDR3 is made up of 16 amino acids. Germline loops: CDR1 MNHNS, CDR2 SASEGT. The CDR3 coding sequence is TGTGCCAGCAGTGAAGGGGCAAGCGGGAGGGACTACGAGCAGTACTTC. Protein product: CASSEGASGRDYEQYF.

The chain has TRBV29-1 and TRBJ2-5; possibly TRBD1 or TRBD2 for D (5 bases each). The CDR3 covers 15 residues. Trimming took 6 bases from V and 11 from J, leaving 28 bases between them. Germline values: CDR1 SQVTM, CDR2 ANQGSEA. The CDR3 loop reads CSVQSPGHRFGEQYF. The CDR3 DNA reads TGCAGCGTCCAGTCACCCGGCCACAGGTTCGGGGAGCAGTACTTC.

A few counts support this clonotype. The rearrangement uses TRBV14 and TRBJ2-3; 7 nucleotides match TRBD1. The CDR3 consists of 16 residues. CDR1 is SGHDN, CDR2 FVKESK, per germline. V gave up 1 base and J gave up 0 bases; unmatched junction bases: 4. The chain's CDR3 is CASSQGRGRSTDTQYF. CDR3 coding DNA: TGTGCCAGCAGCCAAGGAAGGGGGCGGAGCACAGATACGCAGTATTTT.

This clonotype showed up just a few times. This chain uses TRBV6-2 or TRBV6-3 with TRBJ1-6; D uncertain. The germline V gene encodes CDR1 MNHEY and CDR2 SVGEGT. The V end lost 4 bases, the J end lost 10 bases, and 8 bases lay between the germline ends. This CDR3 is built from 12 residues. The CDR3 loop reads CASSWTGSPLHF. CDR3 sequence (DNA): TGTGCCAGCAGTTGGACTGGATCACCCCTCCACTTT.

This rearrangement joins TRBV6-1 to TRBJ1-1; D call uncertain. The CDR3 runs 15 residues. Trimming took 7 bases from V and 0 from J, leaving 15 bases between them. Germline CDR1 MNHNS, CDR2 SASEGT. The CDR3 loop reads CASIPRRQMNTEAFF. DNA of the CDR3: TGTGCCAGCATTCCAAGGCGTCAAATGAACACTGAAGCTTTCTTT.

This clonotype turned up a few times. This chain uses TRBV5-1 with TRBJ1-2; tentative D call: TRBD1 (6 bases). The germline gives CDR1 SGHRS, CDR2 YFSETQ. With 0 bases removed from V and 6 bases from J, the gap between germline ends came to 9 bases. This CDR3 region has 13 residues. The CDR3 reads CASSLAEGDGYTF. In nucleotides, the CDR3 is TGCGCCAGCAGCTTGGCCGAGGGGGATGGCTACACCTTC.

The chain combines TRBV12-3 or TRBV12-4 with TRBJ2-1; the D gene could be TRBD1 or TRBD2 (6 bases each). The J call may be incorrect, as the DNA end agrees better with TRBJ2-7. The CDR3 is made up of 14 amino acids. The CDR3 spells CASRKTGAHNEQYF. The CDR3 DNA reads as TGTGCCAGCAGAAAAACGGGGGCGCACAATGAGCAGTACTTC.

The V and J genes are TRBV10-3 and TRBJ1-1, with 8 positions matching TRBD1. V was clipped by 5 bases and J by 5 bases; unmatched bases: 7. Germline lookup yields CDR1 ENHRY and CDR2 SYGVKD. This CDR3 region has 14 residues. The CDR3 is CAISFQGAGTEAFF. CDR3 DNA: TGTGCCATCAGTTTTCAGGGGGCGGGGACTGAAGCTTTCTTT.

This CDR3 is CASSSTGGRGTQYF. In nucleotides, the CDR3 is TGTGCCAGCAGTTCCACAGGGGGTCGGGGTACGCAGTATTTT. The chain recombines TRBV12-3 or TRBV12-4 with TRBJ2-3; 8 bases agree with TRBD1. Losses at the gene ends were 4 bases for V and 8 bases for J; bases not matched to a gene: 8. The CDR3 is made up of 14 amino acids.

This clonotype appeared a few times. This sequence joins TRBV4-1 and TRBJ1-1; maybe TRBD1 (5 bases). Trimming left V 2 bases short and J 6 bases short, with 13 bases between. Germline CDR1 reads MGHRA; CDR2 reads YSYEKL. The CDR3 runs to 14 residues. The CDR3 loop is CASSQSPVGAEAFF. The DNA for the CDR3 is TGCGCCAGCAGCCAAAGCCCGGTGGGGGCTGAAGCTTTCTTT.

In this sample, this clonotype turned up many times. This rearrangement joins TRBV5-1 to TRBJ2-3; 7 bases line up with TRBD1. CDR1 is SGHRS, CDR2 YFSETQ, per germline. The CDR3 sequence is 15 residues long. Trimming removed 5 bases from V and 0 bases from J; junction bases left unmatched: 6. The CDR3 nucleotides read TGCGCCAGCAGTTGGAAGGGGGCTAGCACAGATACGCAGTATTTT. It codes for CASSWKGASTDTQYF.

A note on this clonotype: A much larger clone differs by one base, so this may be a read error. In DNA form, the CDR3 reads TGTGCCAGCAGTTTGGGGGGACTAAAAAACACTCAGTACTTC. Its protein is CASSLGGLKNTQYF. The V call is TRBV28, the J call TRBJ2-7; TRBD2 matches 7 bases. This CDR3 spans 14 amino acids. V lost 3 bases, J lost 10 bases, and 12 bases stayed unmatched. The germline gives CDR1 MDHEN, CDR2 SYDVKM.

This chain links TRBV4-2 with TRBJ2-7; a possible D gene is TRBD2 (5 bases). The CDR3 covers 14 residues. Trimming removed 1 base at V and 1 base at J, with 8 bases between. From germline, CDR1 is LGHNA and CDR2 YNFKEQ. CDR3 in amino acids: CASSQGTQSYEQYF. The CDR3 coding sequence is TGTGCCAGCAGCCAAGGGACTCAATCCTACGAGCAGTACTTC.

The rearrangement joins TRBV12-3 or TRBV12-4 to TRBJ2-3, with unresolved D. The germline V and J ends were trimmed by 1 base and 5 bases, with 16 bases remaining between them. This CDR3 spans 16 amino acids. CDR3 in amino acids: CASSLGRTLSGDTQYF. DNA of the CDR3: TGTGCCAGCAGTTTAGGCAGGACCCTTTCGGGAGATACGCAGTATTTT.

This clonotype was recorded at least ten times. The chain recombines TRBV6-1 with TRBJ1-5; D not certain. Trimming left V 6 bases short and J 3 bases short, with 3 bases between. CDR1 is MNHNS, CDR2 SASEGT, per germline. The CDR3 length is 11 residues. The chain's CDR3 is CASRDNQPQHF. For the CDR3, the DNA is TGTGCCAGCAGGGACAATCAGCCCCAGCATTTT.

This clonotype appeared a few times. CDR3: CASSAHGEQYF. DNA for the CDR3: TGTGCCAGCAGCGCCCACGGGGAGCAGTACTTC. The chain couples TRBV9 to TRBJ2-7; D unclear. Germline V gene lookup returns CDR1 SGDLS and CDR2 YYNGEE. The CDR3 loop spans 11 amino acids. The germline V and J ends were trimmed by 3 bases and 7 bases, with 8 bases remaining between them. The variable domain in full, completed from reference TRBV9 and TRBJ2-7, reads DSGVTQTPKHLITATGQRVTLRCSPRSGDLSVYWYQQSLDQGLQFLIQYYNGEERAKGNILERFSAQQFPDLHSELNLSSLELGDSALYFCASSAHGEQYFGPGTRLTVT.

The chain joins TRBV5-6 to TRBJ2-1; no reliable D call. CDR3 length equals 16 residues. V was clipped by 3 bases and J by 0 bases, with 13 bases between them. CDR1 and CDR2 (germline): SGHDT, YYEEEE. In DNA, the CDR3 is TGTGCCAGCAGCTCGTGGGGTCTCGGCTCCTACAATGAGCAGTTCTTC. It encodes CASSSWGLGSYNEQFF.

The chain employs TRBV2 and TRBJ1-2; D possibly corresponds to TRBD1 (6 bases). CDR3 length equals 12 residues. Trimming left V 11 bases short and J 4 bases short, with 14 bases between. The germline CDR1 and CDR2 sequences are SNHLY and FYNNEI. For the CDR3, the DNA is TGTGCCGGGGTACAGGGTGGCTATGGCTACACCTTC. Its translation is CAGVQGGYGYTF.

This clonotype was detected a few times. The chain is built from TRBV6-2 or TRBV6-3 and TRBJ2-1; D not resolved. The CDR3 sequence is 12 residues long. The germline V gene has CDR1 MNHEY and CDR2 SVGEGT. CDR3 in amino acids: CGIGHSYNEQFF. The CDR3 region has the DNA TGTGGCATCGGGCACTCCTACAATGAGCAGTTCTTC.

The chain joins TRBV28 to TRBJ2-7, with D possibly TRBD1 on 6 matching bases. Germline V gene data show CDR1 as MDHEN and CDR2 as SYDVKM. The CDR3 length is 13 residues. V gave up 4 bases and J gave up 5 bases, with 12 bases separating them. CDR3 coding DNA: TGTGCCAGCAGTTCGCAGGGGCCCCACGAGCAGTACTTC. Translating gives CASSSQGPHEQYF.

V gene TRBV6-6 combines with J gene TRBJ1-4; no definite D call. This CDR3 is built from 13 residues. Germline V gene data show CDR1 as MNHNY and CDR2 as SVGAGI (reference sequence). V dropped 2 bases and J dropped 6 bases, with 7 bases sitting between them. The CDR3 DNA is TGTGCCAGCAGTTACAAGAGTTATGAAAAACTGTTTTTT. It specifies CASSYKSYEKLFF.

To note about this clonotype: An end of the junction differs from the germline gene, which may be a read error. This rearrangement joins TRBV24-1 to TRBJ2-1, with D perhaps matching TRBD1 (5 bases). The CDR3 sequence is 12 residues long. Per the germline V gene, CDR1 is KGHDR and CDR2 is SFDVKD. CDR3 DNA sequence: TGTGCCACCAGTGACTTGGACAAGGAGCAGTTCTTC. Translation gives CATSDLDKEQFF.

The chain recombines TRBV7-2 with TRBJ1-3; 7 positions match TRBD1. Germline V gene sequence: CDR1 SGHTA, CDR2 FQGNSA. There are 16 residues in the CDR3. V was pared by 2 bases and J by 0 bases, with 4 bases of the junction left unmatched. CDR3 sequence reads: CASSLWDSSSGNTIYF. The CDR3, as DNA: TGTGCCAGCAGCTTATGGGACAGCAGCTCTGGAAACACCATATATTTT.

The genes are TRBV12-3 or TRBV12-4 and TRBJ2-7, with a weak D call TRBD1 (5 bases). Trimming removed 0 bases at V and 5 bases at J, with 8 bases between. The CDR3 sequence is 13 residues long. The CDR3 reads CASSLAQVHEQYF. CDR3 coding DNA: TGTGCCAGCAGTTTAGCACAGGTCCACGAGCAGTACTTC.

To note about this clonotype: A read error may account for a junction end that differs from germline. V gene TRBV28 combines with J gene TRBJ1-5; the D gene is possibly TRBD1 (6 bases). The CDR3 loop spans 14 amino acids. Germline CDR1 reads MDHEN; CDR2 reads SYDVKM. CDR3 nucleotide sequence: TGTGCCAGCAGGACTTGGGGGGGCAATCGGCCCCAGCATTTT. This translates into CASRTWGGNRPQHF.

The chain links TRBV7-2 to TRBJ2-3; TRBD2 agrees at 7 bases. Germline CDR1 and CDR2: SGHTA and FQGNSA. The CDR3 is made up of 16 amino acids. V lost 2 bases to trimming and J lost 4 bases; unmatched junction nucleotides: 9. CDR3 bases: TGTGCCAGCAGCTTAAAGGCGGGAGTGGGGGCAGATACGCAGTATTTT. As protein: CASSLKAGVGADTQYF.

The V and J genes are TRBV20-1 and TRBJ1-6; the D gene is possibly TRBD1 (6 bases). Germline assignment: CDR1 DFQATT and CDR2 SNEGSKA (reference sequence). The CDR3 has 13 residues. Trimming took 2 bases from V and 10 from J, leaving 12 bases between them. The CDR3 sequence is CSARTRGGSPLHF. The CDR3, as DNA: TGCAGTGCTAGAACCAGGGGAGGCTCACCCCTCCACTTT.